The rows below give T cell receptor beta chains drawn from one sample of a study of post-analysis software for immune sequencing data. TCRdb independently ran MiXCR on the PCR reads; one entry per CDR3 protein. The sample lists some 890,000 distinct CDR3 sequences; around 53% were seen once. Material for sequencing was blood. Receptors originate from a girl aged 10 to 17 with multiple sclerosis. The CDR3 runs from the conserved cysteine through the conserved F or W. The D gene is left open where the match is weak. Size is omitted from some rows. Given values are once, few, many or a class for expanded clones.

>-|TRBJ2-3|-|TRBV7-3
CASSTNVGRGTDTQYF
TGTGCCAGCAGCACTAACGTGGGTAGGGGCACAGATACGCAGTATTTT
>-|TRBJ1-2|-|TRBV14
CASSLGSYYGYTF
TGTGCCAGCAGCCTCGGGTCTTACTATGGCTACACCTTC
>-|TRBJ2-7|few|TRBV7-9
CASSLPGRSSYEQYF
TGTGCCAGCAGCTTGCCAGGACGGAGCTCCTACGAGCAGTACTTC
>-|TRBJ2-5|-|TRBV20-1
CSAFGQQETQYF
TGCAGTGCTTTTGGACAGCAAGAGACCCAGTACTTC
>-|TRBJ2-1|-|TRBV7-2
CASALGGSGIEQFF
TGTGCCAGCGCCCTTGGGGGAAGCGGCATTGAGCAGTTCTTC
>-|TRBJ2-7|-|TRBV5-1
CASSLVGDPHYEQYF
TGCGCCAGCAGCTTGGTCGGGGATCCCCATTACGAGCAGTACTTC
>TRBD2|TRBJ2-3|-|TRBV5-5
CASSALAGSTDTQYF
TGTGCCAGCAGCGCCCTAGCGGGGTCCACAGATACGCAGTATTTT
>TRBD1|TRBJ2-5|few|TRBV18
CASSPDRGSETQYF
TGTGCCAGCTCACCCGACAGGGGCAGCGAGACCCAGTACTTC
>-|TRBJ2-7|-|TRBV5-1
CASSVVGVVGSYEQYF
TGCGCCAGCAGCGTGGTCGGTGTAGTCGGGTCCTACGAGCAGTACTTC
>TRBD1|TRBJ1-2|-|TRBV7-3
CASSFLPGTGDNYGYTF
TGTGCCAGCAGCTTCCTACCCGGGACAGGGGACAACTATGGCTACACCTTC
>-|TRBJ1-2|-|TRBV29-1
CSVVESGRTYGYTF
TGCAGCGTTGTAGAGAGTGGGAGGACCTATGGCTACACCTTC
>TRBD2|TRBJ2-1|once|TRBV5-1
CASSSRQGLAGGEQFF
TGCGCCAGCAGCTCCCGCCAGGGACTAGCGGGAGGGGAGCAGTTCTTC
>-|TRBJ1-2|few|TRBV20-1
CSATNRAGYTF
TGCAGTGCAACCAACAGGGCTGGCTACACCTTC
>TRBD1|TRBJ2-7|-|TRBV5-1
CASSLGRTGYEQYF
TGCGCCAGCAGCTTGGGAAGGACAGGGTACGAGCAGTACTTC
>TRBD2|TRBJ2-3|-|TRBV29-1
CSVEVGTSGGPSTDTQYF
TGCAGCGTTGAAGTTGGGACTAGCGGGGGCCCTAGCACAGATACGCAGTATTTT
>TRBD2|TRBJ2-1|-|TRBV12-3/TRBV12-4
CASRVAGAFYNEQFF
TGTGCCAGCAGGGTAGCGGGGGCCTTCTACAATGAGCAGTTCTTC
>TRBD1|TRBJ2-2|-|TRBV29-1
CSVGSGGVTGELFF
TGCAGCGTTGGTTCAGGGGGCGTCACCGGGGAGCTGTTTTTT
>TRBD2|TRBJ2-1|once|TRBV20-1
CSARALAGGREQFF
TGCAGTGCTAGGGCACTAGCGGGAGGACGTGAGCAGTTCTTC
>-|TRBJ2-1|-|TRBV3-1
CASSQDPRGNEQFF
TGTGCCAGCAGCCAAGATCCGAGGGGCAATGAGCAGTTCTTC
>-|TRBJ2-5|-|TRBV7-2
CASSLAGGKQETQYF
TGTGCCAGCAGCTTAGCGGGGGGCAAACAAGAGACCCAGTACTTC
>TRBD2|TRBJ2-5|-|TRBV29-1
CSVERGDGREQYF
TGCAGCGTTGAAAGGGGCGATGGGCGGGAGCAGTACTTC
>TRBD2|TRBJ2-7|few|TRBV29-1
CSVVAGGNSYEQYF
TGCAGCGTAGTAGCGGGAGGGAACTCCTACGAGCAGTACTTC
>TRBD2|TRBJ2-3|-|TRBV7-9
CASSLPPGTSGTGGTDTQYF
TGTGCCAGCAGCTTACCCCCCGGGACTAGCGGGACGGGCGGCACAGATACGCAGTATTTT
>-|TRBJ2-1|-|TRBV9
CASSEQGTRNEQFF
TGTGCCAGCAGCGAACAGGGGACTCGCAATGAGCAGTTCTTC
>-|TRBJ2-1|many|TRBV29-1
CSVGGVSEVDEQFF
TGCAGCGTCGGAGGGGTTTCGGAGGTCGATGAGCAGTTCTTC
>TRBD2|TRBJ2-7|-|TRBV19
CASSFGPGGDEQYF
TGTGCCAGTAGTTTCGGACCGGGAGGCGACGAGCAGTACTTC
>TRBD1|TRBJ1-1|once|TRBV12-5
CASARPGGGSTEAFF
TGTGCTAGTGCCCGTCCAGGGGGCGGGAGCACTGAAGCTTTCTTT
>-|TRBJ1-2|-|TRBV29-1
CSVGFREDGYTF
TGCAGCGTTGGTTTCAGGGAGGATGGCTACACCTTC
>TRBD2|TRBJ2-1|-|TRBV29-1
CSSGGAKNEQFF
TGCAGCTCCGGGGGGGCCAAGAATGAGCAGTTCTTC
>TRBD2|TRBJ2-2|-|TRBV7-7
CASSAPSGGGELFF
TGTGCCAGCAGCGCTCCTAGCGGAGGGGGGGAGCTGTTTTTT
>-|TRBJ2-3|-|TRBV11-2
CASSLGASRGTDTQYF
TGTGCCAGCAGCTTAGGGGCCTCCAGGGGCACAGATACGCAGTATTTT
>-|TRBJ1-1|few|TRBV20-1
CSADLQGWAEAFF
TGCAGTGCCGACCTACAGGGTTGGGCTGAAGCTTTCTTT
>-|TRBJ2-7|-|TRBV7-2
CASSLGQSLGRYEQYF
TGTGCCAGCAGCTTAGGTCAGTCCCTCGGCCGCTACGAGCAGTACTTC
>-|TRBJ2-1|few|TRBV7-9
CASSSTGRSCNEQFF
TGTGCCAGCAGCTCGACAGGTCGGTCCTGCAATGAGCAGTTCTTC
>TRBD1|TRBJ2-7|few|TRBV10-3
CAISDFDRGGYEQYF
TGTGCCATCAGTGATTTCGACAGGGGGGGCTACGAGCAGTACTTC
>-|TRBJ2-6|-|TRBV9
CASSVVGDVVLTF
TGTGCCAGCAGCGTAGTCGGAGACGTCGTCCTGACTTTC
>-|TRBJ2-7|few|TRBV7-6
CASSPRPAAYEQYF
TGTGCCAGCAGCCCCCGCCCAGCGGCCTACGAGCAGTACTTC
>TRBD2|TRBJ2-1|-|TRBV20-1
CSARGSWGTTYNEQFF
TGCAGTGCTAGGGGCTCTTGGGGGACTACCTACAATGAGCAGTTCTTC
>-|TRBJ1-2|few|TRBV13
CEADGGQVGYTF
TGTGAAGCAGATGGGGGTCAGGTTGGCTACACCTTC
>-|TRBJ1-1|few|TRBV12-3/TRBV12-4
CASSLRGWDTEAFF
TGTGCCAGCAGTTTACGGGGGTGGGACACTGAAGCTTTCTTT
>-|TRBJ2-6|once|TRBV5-6
CASSRRMTGANVLTF
TGTGCCAGCAGCCGAAGAATGACTGGGGCCAACGTCCTGACTTTC
>-|TRBJ1-2|few|TRBV5-1
CASSSLLGFYTF
TGCGCCAGCAGCTCCCTTCTCGGCTTCTACACCTTC
>TRBD2|TRBJ2-5|-|TRBV2
CASSPFLSGIETQYF
TGTGCCAGCAGTCCCTTTTTAAGCGGGATTGAGACCCAGTACTTC
>TRBD1|TRBJ1-1|-|TRBV18
CASSPWQGAIDTEAFF
TGTGCCAGCTCACCATGGCAGGGGGCGATCGACACTGAAGCTTTCTTT
>TRBD2|TRBJ2-1|-|TRBV20-1
CSARRGGSGGGNEQFF
TGCAGTGCCAGACGCGGGGGTAGCGGGGGTGGAAATGAGCAGTTCTTC
>-|TRBJ2-7|few|TRBV7-9
CASSSDSLWVEQYF
TGTGCCAGCAGCTCGGACAGCCTTTGGGTCGAGCAGTACTTC
>-|TRBJ1-5|-|TRBV7-9
CASSTPGERQPQHF
TGTGCCAGCAGCACCCCCGGGGAACGGCAGCCCCAGCATTTT